This paragraph reports one T cell receptor (beta chain). TCRdb's table, derived via immunoSEQ multiplex PCR, lists solely in-frame clones and lacks some. This table holds 35,000 to 50,000 clones, approximately 90% found once. This sample was included in a study of blood T cell repertoires in COVID-19. CDR3 length: 16 amino acids. Germline V gives CDR1 SGHRS, CDR2 YFSETQ. J lost 10 bases, V lost 2 bases, and 8 bases had no gene match. The rearrangement joins TRBV5-1 to TRBJ2-1; 14 bases agree with TRBD2. The sequencing sample was made of peripheral blood. The sequence was obtained from a man in his fifties or sixties with active COVID-19. Here the CDR3 reads CASSFSTSGRAGEQFF. The CDR3 DNA sequence: TGCGCCAGCAGCTTTTCGACTAGCGGGAGGGCAGGGGAGCAGTTCTTC.